The 23 T cell receptor beta chains reported below all come from one sample, sequenced in a study of early T cells in non-severe SARS-CoV-2 infection. Using its own MiXCR run on the 5' RACE reads, TCRdb lists one record per CDR3 protein. The table includes 60,000 to 70,000 distinct CDR3 sequences, about 6% detected once. The starting material was whole blood, obtained at baseline. The source of these receptors is an adult who was a healthcare worker with PCR-confirmed SARS-CoV-2 infection or an uninfected control (not recorded which).

This clonotype has a count of ten or more. V gene TRBV6-5 combines with J gene TRBJ2-3; 8 nucleotides agree with TRBD1. Germline values: CDR1 MNHEY, CDR2 SVGAGI. There are 18 residues in the CDR3. Trimming removed 0 bases from V and 2 bases from J; junction bases left unmatched: 10. The CDR3 reads CASSYSNLAGGNTDTQYF. The CDR3 DNA reads TGTGCCAGCAGTTACTCGAATCTGGCAGGGGGCAACACAGATACGCAGTATTTT.

This clonotype was observed a handful of times. The chain combines TRBV19 with TRBJ1-1; unclear D gene. V was trimmed by 4 bases and J by 5 bases, leaving 17 bases between them. The CDR3 spans 15 residues. From germline, CDR1 is LNHDA and CDR2 SQIVND (reference sequence). The CDR3 protein is CASSSIAGEWTEAFF. For the CDR3, the DNA is TGTGCCAGTAGTAGCATAGCCGGGGAATGGACTGAAGCTTTCTTT.

This clonotype was seen repeatedly, ten times or more. V usage is TRBV18 and J usage is TRBJ1-5; no firm D call. The V gene's germline CDR1 is KGHSH and CDR2 LQKENI. The CDR3 has 13 amino acids. V lost 4 bases, J lost 5 bases, and 9 bases lay in between. The CDR3 sequence: CASSQGRDQPQHF. CDR3 DNA: TGTGCCAGCTCACAAGGCAGAGATCAGCCCCAGCATTTT.

This clonotype has a handful of counts. J is TRBJ1-6 and V is TRBV28; no clear D gene. The V end was cut by 3 bases, the J end by 18 bases, with 18 bases between. Germline V gene lookup returns CDR1 MDHEN and CDR2 SYDVKM. The CDR3 extends over 13 amino acids. CDR3 residues: CASSLAGERAPHF. The CDR3 DNA is TGTGCCAGCAGTTTGGCCGGAGAACGGGCCCCCCACTTT.

As regards this clonotype: This may come from a read error, since a much larger clone is one base off. The chain employs TRBV6-6 and TRBJ2-3; TRBD1 aligns across 7 bases. The V gene's germline CDR1 is MNHNY and CDR2 SVGAGI (reference sequence). J was trimmed by 6 bases and V by 7 bases; bases with no gene match: 16. CDR3 length: 16 amino acids. The CDR3 spells CASTLQGTVTRDTQYF. CDR3 coding DNA: TGTGCCAGCACCCTACAGGGGACCGTTACGAGGGATACGCAGTATTTT.

J is TRBJ1-1 and V is TRBV20-1; possibly TRBD1 for D (5 bases). This CDR3 is 13 amino acids long. The V gene's germline CDR1 is DFQATT and CDR2 SNEGSKA (reference sequence). V shed 1 base and J shed 4 bases, with 10 bases lying between them. CDR3 region: CSARGSGITEAFF. The CDR3 coding sequence is TGCAGTGCTAGAGGGTCAGGGATCACTGAAGCTTTCTTT.

There are many counts of this clonotype. V and J are TRBV30 and TRBJ2-5; 7 nucleotides line up with TRBD2. This CDR3 has 16 residues. J was trimmed by 0 bases and V by 2 bases; bases with no gene match: 9. Germline V CDR1 and CDR2: GTSNPN, SVGIG (reference sequence). The DNA of the CDR3 is TGTGCCTGGAGTCCAATGCCCGGGACTAACCAAGAGACCCAGTACTTC. Its protein product is CAWSPMPGTNQETQYF.

With regard to this clonotype: A much larger clone lies one base from this, so it may be a read error. Because the CDR3 is missing its conserved closing phenylalanine or tryptophan, this is likely a read error. J is TRBJ2-4 and V is TRBV5-4; 8 bases are a match to TRBD2. This CDR3 has 15 amino acids. V trimming: 1 base; J trimming: 7 bases; junction bases outside the gene matches: 7. Looked up from germline, CDR1 is SGHNT and CDR2 is YYREEE (reference sequence). The CDR3 spells CASSLRAGDGNIQYL. In nucleotides, the CDR3 is TGTGCCAGCAGCTTGCGAGCGGGAGATGGTAACATTCAGTACCTC.

The chain couples TRBV3-1 to TRBJ2-7; TRBD1 matches 8 bases. CDR3 length: 14 residues. CDR1 LGHDT and CDR2 YNNKEL come from the germline V gene (reference sequence). J was trimmed by 5 bases and V by 2 bases; bases with no gene match: 5. The CDR3 sequence: CASSQRQGADEQYF. The DNA for the CDR3 is TGTGCCAGCAGCCAACGTCAGGGGGCTGACGAGCAGTACTTC.

This clonotype was counted many times. V is TRBV20-1 and J is TRBJ2-7, with D tentatively TRBD1 (5 bases). Between the trimmed V and J ends, which lost 6 bases and 3 bases, there was a span of 18 bases. CDR1 is DFQATT and CDR2 is SNEGSKA in the germline V gene (reference sequence). The CDR3 spans 14 residues. The CDR3 sequence is CSAVPWGTDYEQYF. The CDR3 coding sequence is TGCAGTGCCGTCCCTTGGGGCACAGACTACGAGCAGTACTTC.

The sample holds many counts of this clonotype. The chain is built from TRBV7-6 and TRBJ2-1; possible D gene TRBD2, 6 bases. The CDR3 is made up of 14 amino acids. Trimming removed 2 bases at V and 8 bases at J, with 13 bases between. Per the germline V gene, CDR1 is SGHVS and CDR2 is FNYEAQ. For the CDR3, the DNA is TGTGCCAGCAGCTTACCGGGAGTTCTGGATGAGCAGTTCTTC. Encoded protein: CASSLPGVLDEQFF. Full variable domain (remainder filled in from reference TRBV7-6 and TRBJ2-1): GAGVSQSPRYKVTKRGQDVALRCDPISGHVSLYWYRQALGQGPEFLTYFNYEAQQDKSGLPNDRFSAERPEGSISTLTIQRTEQRDSAMYRCASSLPGVLDEQFFGPGTRLTVL.

The count of this clonotype is one. This may stem from a read error, because a much larger clone lies one nucleotide away. No conserved phenylalanine or tryptophan is present at the end of the CDR3, so a read error is the likely explanation. The chain combines TRBV25-1 with TRBJ1-1; tentative D call: TRBD1 (6 bases). The ends were cut back, 7 bases at V and 3 bases at J, with 15 bases in the middle. The CDR3 sequence is 14 residues long. Germline V gene sequence: CDR1 MGHDK, CDR2 SYGVNS. The chain's CDR3 is CASTSLDSYTEAFY. CDR3 DNA: TGTGCCAGCACCTCTCTGGACAGTTACACTGAAGCTTTCTAT.

This clonotype appeared many times. V is TRBV11-2 and J is TRBJ2-5; no definite D call. Trimming took 0 bases from V and 7 from J, leaving 12 bases between them. From germline, CDR1 is SGHAT and CDR2 FQNNGV. There are 14 residues in the CDR3. The CDR3: CASSLERLRGTQYF. CDR3 bases: TGTGCCAGCAGCTTAGAGAGGCTCCGCGGGACCCAGTACTTC.

This clonotype was picked up many times. The chain is built from TRBV5-6 and TRBJ2-2; TRBD2 might be the D (5 bases). Germline V lookup: CDR1 SGHDT, CDR2 YYEEEE. The CDR3 is made up of 14 amino acids. Between the trimmed V and J ends, which lost 7 bases and 2 bases, there was a span of 12 bases. Here the CDR3 reads CASERAVNTGELFF. In DNA, the CDR3 is TGTGCCAGCGAGAGGGCGGTTAACACCGGGGAGCTGTTTTTT.

Of note for this clonotype: This may stem from a read error, because a much larger clone lies one nucleotide away. The chain combines TRBV12-3 or TRBV12-4 with TRBJ2-7; D may be TRBD2 (6 bases). The V gene lost 4 bases and the J gene lost 2 bases, with 15 bases spanning the gap. The CDR3 runs to 15 residues. This CDR3 reads CASSSADGGPYEQYF. The CDR3 DNA is TGTGCCAGCAGTTCTGCGGACGGGGGACCCTACGAGCAGTACTTC.

This clonotype was detected many times. The chain joins TRBV6-2 or TRBV6-3 to TRBJ1-1; D is ambiguous. V lost 0 bases and J lost 13, with 12 bases in between. The germline gives CDR1 MNHEY, CDR2 SVGEGT. The CDR3 contains 12 residues. CDR3 protein: CASSYSNGIGFF. The CDR3 nucleotides are TGTGCCAGCAGTTACTCAAACGGGATCGGTTTCTTT.

This clonotype was detected only a few times. This chain links TRBV6-1 with TRBJ2-3; a possible D gene is TRBD1 (5 bases). The germline CDR1 and CDR2 sequences are MNHNS and SASEGT. V shed 10 bases and J shed 5 bases, with 13 bases lying between them. The CDR3 runs 12 residues. CDR3 nucleotides: TGTGCCACCGGCAGGGAAATAGATACGCAGTATTTT. Translating gives CATGREIDTQYF.

This clonotype has at least ten counts. This sequence joins TRBV9 and TRBJ1-2; D remains unclear. The CDR3 is 11 residues long. Germline CDR1 and CDR2: SGDLS and YYNGEE. The V end was cut by 4 bases, the J end by 2 bases, with 3 bases between. CDR3 nucleotide sequence: TGTGCCAGCAGCACCAACTATGGCTACACCTTC. As protein: CASSTNYGYTF.

A few counts support this clonotype. The rearrangement links TRBV19 to TRBJ2-7; D gene uncertain. The CDR3 is made up of 15 amino acids. Germline CDR1 LNHDA, CDR2 SQIVND (reference sequence). Trimming took 3 bases from V and 1 from J, leaving 13 bases between them. The CDR3 coding sequence is TGTGCCAGTAGTATGACTCGCGGCTATTCCTACGAGCAGTACTTC. Amino acids: CASSMTRGYSYEQYF. Full variable domain (missing parts from reference TRBV19 and TRBJ2-7): DGGITQSPKYLFRKEGQNVTLSCEQNLNHDAMYWYRQDPGQGLRLIYYSQIVNDFQKGDIAEGYSVSREKKESFPLTVTSAQKNPTAFYLCASSMTRGYSYEQYFGPGTRLTVT.

A few counts support this clonotype. The V call is TRBV21-1, the J call TRBJ1-2. TRBV21-1 is labeled a pseudogene. This CDR3 has 15 amino acids. CDR3 in amino acids: CASSKERKRNYGYTF. The CDR3 region has the DNA TGTGCCAGCAGCAAAGAGCGGAAACGAAACTATGGCTACACCTTC.

V gene TRBV28 combines with J gene TRBJ1-6, with unresolved D. The germline gives CDR1 MDHEN, CDR2 SYDVKM. V was cut by 5 bases and J by 5 bases, with 16 bases left in between. The CDR3 contains 16 residues. The CDR3 DNA reads as TGTGCCAGCAGTGCTATACGGGTCTCTAATAATTCACCCCTCCACTTT. Its protein product is CASSAIRVSNNSPLHF.

In its sample, this clonotype was seen many times. J is TRBJ2-1 and V is TRBV29-1; tentatively, D is TRBD2 (7 bases). V lost 8 bases, J lost 0 bases, and 14 bases lay in between. CDR1 is SQVTM, CDR2 ANQGSEA, per germline. The CDR3 runs 14 residues. The CDR3 region is CSTPGGLSYNEQFF. The DNA of the CDR3 is TGCAGCACCCCGGGGGGCCTCTCCTACAATGAGCAGTTCTTC.

This clonotype was seen ten or more times. V usage is TRBV27 and J usage is TRBJ2-1; D gene ambiguous. Germline CDR1 MNHEY, CDR2 SMNVEV (reference sequence). The CDR3 has 14 amino acids. Trimming pared 5 bases from V and 7 bases from J, leaving 15 bases between. CDR3 loop: CASSPGPFRNEQFF. The CDR3, as DNA: TGTGCCAGCAGTCCCGGACCCTTTAGGAATGAGCAGTTCTTC.